These 3 T cell receptor beta chains came from one sample sequenced in a study of blood T cell repertoires in COVID-19. The data were produced by immunoSEQ multiplex PCR, yet TCRdb's version contains in-frame clones alone and is incomplete. The sample lists about 130,000 clones, approximately 90% seen once, with less than 5.5% in the top ten. Sample: peripheral blood. The receptors here all came from a man aged 60-69 years with COVID-19, enrolled during active disease.

The V and J genes are TRBV18 and TRBJ1-1, with D maybe TRBD1 (5 bases). Trimming shortened V by 1 base and J by 2 bases, and 14 bases separated the two germline ends. This CDR3 spans 16 amino acids. CDR1 and CDR2 from the germline V gene are KGHSH and LQKENI. The CDR3 nucleotides read TGTGCCAGCTCACCACGAAAGACAGAGCTAAACACTGAAGCTTTCTTT. This encodes CASSPRKTELNTEAFF.

The V call is TRBV18, the J call TRBJ1-2; 9 bases fit TRBD1. J gave up 3 bases and V 2 bases, and 4 bases lay outside the gene matches. CDR3 length: 15 residues. Germline CDR1 KGHSH, CDR2 LQKENI. The chain's CDR3 is CASSPSQGADYGYTF. In nucleotides, the CDR3 is TGTGCCAGCTCACCATCACAGGGGGCAGACTATGGCTACACCTTC.

The chain combines TRBV4-3 with TRBJ1-6; TRBD1 is a possible D gene (6 bases). Germline CDR1 is LGHNA and CDR2 is YSLEER. The CDR3 has 15 amino acids. V gave up 8 bases and J gave up 8 bases, with 19 bases separating them. The CDR3 protein is CASRLGSGAYSPLHF. Written as DNA, the CDR3 is TGCGCCAGCCGCCTAGGGTCAGGGGCTTATTCACCCCTCCACTTT.